The TCR beta chain described here comes from a study of cytomegalovirus exposure and HLA in healthy donors. Study-level findings and limits: Despite most TCR sequences being rare, some public TCRs occurred in many donors. The study recorded about 150 TCR beta chains that were cytomegalovirus-associated.

The donors were part of the validation cohort of 120 subjects. That cohort was separate from the first cohort, which comprised 500 to 850 subjects. Turning to this clone: The target antigen is unknown.

The repertoire was sequenced with immunoSEQ multiplex PCR; TCRdb's copy has only in-frame clones and lacks some. The sample includes a few hundred thousand clones, about nine tenths of them seen just once. The CDR3 has 15 residues. CDR1 and CDR2 (germline): KGHSH, LQKENI. J lost 8 bases, V lost 5 bases, and 9 bases had no gene match. Sequences were obtained from PBMCs. The TCR originated in a woman aged 25 to 45 in good health and CMV-seronegative. The chain is built from TRBV18 and TRBJ2-1; 10 bases line up with TRBD2. CDR3 residues: CASSWVLAGEHEQFF. The CDR3, as DNA: TGTGCCAGCTCATGGGTTCTAGCGGGAGAGCATGAGCAGTTCTTC.